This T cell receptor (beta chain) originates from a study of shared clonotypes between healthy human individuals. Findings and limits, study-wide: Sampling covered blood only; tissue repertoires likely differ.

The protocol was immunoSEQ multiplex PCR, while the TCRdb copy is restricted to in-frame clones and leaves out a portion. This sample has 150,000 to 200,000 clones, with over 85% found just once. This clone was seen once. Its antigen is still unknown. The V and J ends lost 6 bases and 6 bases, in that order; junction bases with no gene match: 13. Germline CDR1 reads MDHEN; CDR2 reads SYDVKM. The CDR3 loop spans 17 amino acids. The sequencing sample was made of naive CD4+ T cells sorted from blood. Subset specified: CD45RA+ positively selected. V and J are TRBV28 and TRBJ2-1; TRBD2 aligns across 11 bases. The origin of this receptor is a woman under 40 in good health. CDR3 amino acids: CASRPLAGGWGGNEQFF. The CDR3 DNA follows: TGTGCCAGCAGGCCCCTAGCGGGAGGATGGGGAGGCAATGAGCAGTTCTTC. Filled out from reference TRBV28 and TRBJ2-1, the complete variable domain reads DVKVTQSSRYLVKRTGEKVFLECVQDMDHENMFWYRQDPGLGLRLIYFSYDVKMKEKGDIPEGYSVSREKKERFSLILESASTNQTSMYLCASRPLAGGWGGNEQFFGPGTRLTVL.